The 32 T cell receptor beta chains given below trace back to one sample, sequenced in a study of blood T cell repertoires in COVID-19. Method: immunoSEQ multiplex PCR; TCRdb's copy keeps in-frame clones and lacks some. The sample has approximately 100,000 clones; 84% are singletons. Sequences were obtained from peripheral blood. These receptors were obtained from a human donor in a cohort sampled during active or convalescent COVID-19.

The chain couples TRBV28 to TRBJ1-1; TRBD1 agrees at 7 bases. V shed 4 bases, J shed 5 bases, and the junction held 4 bases outside the gene matches. CDR1 MDHEN and CDR2 SYDVKM come from the germline V gene. The CDR3 spans 13 residues. The CDR3 spells CASSYRGLTEAFF. CDR3 DNA: TGTGCCAGCAGTTACAGGGGATTAACTGAAGCTTTCTTT.

The rearrangement joins TRBV11-3 to TRBJ1-1, with 7 bases identical to TRBD1. The length of the CDR3 is 14 residues. With V trimmed by 4 bases and J by 2 bases, 4 bases remained unmatched. Germline values: CDR1 SGHNT, CDR2 YENEEA. The CDR3 nucleotides are TGTGCCAGCAGCTCGACAGGGCTAAACACTGAAGCTTTCTTT. This gives the protein CASSSTGLNTEAFF.

This CDR3 reads CASSFTGTGQPQHF. CDR3 nucleotides: TGTGCCAGCAGCTTTACAGGGACAGGCCAGCCCCAGCATTTT. This chain joins TRBV7-9 and TRBJ1-5, with 8 bases identical to TRBD1. Germline V gene lookup returns CDR1 SEHNR and CDR2 FQNEAQ (reference sequence). With 3 bases clipped from V and 7 bases from J, the junction kept 5 bases outside the gene matches. This CDR3 has 14 amino acids.

The chain couples TRBV9 to TRBJ1-2, with no clear D. Germline V gives CDR1 SGDLS, CDR2 YYNGEE. This CDR3 spans 17 amino acids. V lost 0 bases to trimming and J lost 4 bases, with 19 bases between them. The chain's CDR3 is CASSVGADMPIGYGYTF. Here the CDR3 DNA reads TGTGCCAGCAGCGTAGGGGCCGACATGCCCATAGGCTATGGCTACACCTTC.

This clone was counted only a few times. The V call is TRBV19, the J call TRBJ1-1, with D perhaps matching TRBD1 (5 bases). There are 13 residues in the CDR3. CDR1 and CDR2 from the germline V gene are LNHDA and SQIVND (reference sequence). V was shortened by 3 bases and J by 0 bases, with 5 bases between the two germline ends. CDR3 DNA: TGTGCCAGTAGTATGACAGTGAACACTGAAGCTTTCTTT. Residues: CASSMTVNTEAFF.

V usage is TRBV6-5 and J usage is TRBJ2-7; 8 positions match TRBD2. The CDR3 is 14 residues long. The trim removed 5 bases at V and 7 bases at J, leaving 10 bases unmatched. Germline V lookup: CDR1 MNHEY, CDR2 SVGAGI. This CDR3 reads CASSRTGTRSEQYF. DNA for the CDR3: TGTGCCAGCAGTAGAACCGGGACTAGATCTGAGCAGTACTTC.

This clone was picked up one time. V is TRBV11-3 and J is TRBJ2-1, with 11 bases matching TRBD2. CDR3 size: 14 residues. J was trimmed by 7 bases and V by 5 bases; bases with no gene match: 4. The germline CDR1 and CDR2 sequences are SGHNT and YENEEA. CDR3 DNA sequence: TGTGCCAGCAGCACCGGACTAGCGGGTAATGAGCAGTTCTTC. The encoded protein is CASSTGLAGNEQFF.

The chain employs TRBV6-5 and TRBJ2-7, with TRBD2 as a possible D gene (6 bases). Deletions cut 0 bases from V and 3 bases from J, with 15 bases between. The germline gives CDR1 MNHEY, CDR2 SVGAGI. The CDR3 extends over 16 amino acids. The CDR3 coding sequence is TGTGCCAGCAGTTACTCGACCCCTATGGAGGGCTACGAGCAGTACTTC. It specifies CASSYSTPMEGYEQYF.

The chain is built from TRBV6-2 or TRBV6-3 and TRBJ2-3; 7 bases are a match to TRBD2. Germline values: CDR1 MNHEY, CDR2 SVGEGT. The CDR3 totals 16 residues. The V segment lost 5 bases and the J segment 2 bases; nucleotides outside the gene matches: 10. The CDR3 is CASSPYLAVSTDTQYF. The CDR3 DNA is TGTGCCAGCAGTCCATACCTAGCGGTGTCCACAGATACGCAGTATTTT.

V is TRBV5-1 and J is TRBJ2-5, with D perhaps matching TRBD1 (6 bases). CDR1 is SGHRS, CDR2 YFSETQ, per germline. The V end lost 1 base, the J end lost 5 bases, and 15 bases lay between the germline ends. CDR3 length equals 15 residues. CDR3 nucleotides: TGCGCCAGCAGCTTGTCAGGGGCGGGCACGGAGACCCAGTACTTC. It encodes CASSLSGAGTETQYF.

J is TRBJ2-1 and V is TRBV6-4; TRBD1 might be the D (6 bases). The CDR3 covers 14 residues. The V gene lost 2 bases and the J gene lost 6 bases, with 11 bases spanning the gap. Germline CDR1 is MRHNA and CDR2 is SNTAGT. In DNA form, the CDR3 reads TGTGCCAGCAGTGACGGGAACAGGGTCAATGAGCAGTTCTTC. Amino acid sequence: CASSDGNRVNEQFF.

J is TRBJ1-2 and V is TRBV18; D possibly corresponds to TRBD1 (5 bases). The CDR3 has 15 residues. Germline CDR1 is KGHSH and CDR2 is LQKENI. V dropped 1 base and J dropped 3 bases, with 12 bases sitting between them. The CDR3 nucleotides are TGTGCCAGCTCACCACAAGCAGGGATGTACTATGGCTACACCTTC. As protein: CASSPQAGMYYGYTF.

This clone was observed a handful of times. CDR3 coding DNA: TGTGCCACCAGCAGAGAGGCAGGGGTCACCTCAACCCAGTACTTC. This encodes CATSREAGVTSTQYF. This rearrangement joins TRBV15 to TRBJ2-5; tentatively, D is TRBD1 (6 bases). Germline V CDR1 and CDR2: LNHNV, YYDKDF (reference sequence). Trimming pared 0 bases from V and 8 bases from J, leaving 16 bases between. This CDR3 is 15 amino acids long.

This rearrangement joins TRBV7-2 to TRBJ1-1; TRBD1 is a possible D gene (6 bases). V lost 1 base to trimming and J lost 10 bases, with 22 bases between them. This CDR3 contains 16 residues. Germline V gene lookup returns CDR1 SGHTA and CDR2 FQGNSA. DNA of the CDR3: TGTGCCAGCAGCTTAGGAGGCCGGGCCCCAAAGGGGGTAGCTTTCTTT. This encodes CASSLGGRAPKGVAFF. Complete variable domain (other parts from reference TRBV7-2 and TRBJ1-1): GAGVSQSPSNKVTEKGKDVELRCDPISGHTALYWYRQSLGQGLEFLIYFQGNSAPDKSGLPSDRFSAERTGGSVSTLTIQRTQQEDSAVYLCASSLGGRAPKGVAFFGQGTRLTVV.

V and J are TRBV3-1 (or the pseudogene TRBV3-2) and TRBJ2-7, with D maybe TRBD2 (6 bases). V was trimmed by 1 base and J by 0 bases, leaving 13 bases between them. Germline V gene sequence: CDR1 LGHDT, CDR2 YNNKEL (reference sequence). There are 16 residues in the CDR3. CDR3 DNA: TGTGCCAGCAGCCAAGGGGGGGAGCGGGTCTCCTACGAGCAGTACTTC. Its protein is CASSQGGERVSYEQYF.

V gene TRBV10-3 combines with J gene TRBJ2-2; D is perhaps TRBD1 (6 bases). The CDR3 consists of 15 residues. Germline V gives CDR1 ENHRY, CDR2 SYGVKD. V lost 10 bases to trimming and J lost 4 bases, with 19 bases between them. CDR3 residues: CATEDGTSTTGELFF. Here the CDR3 DNA reads TGTGCCACAGAAGATGGGACAAGTACCACCGGGGAGCTGTTTTTT.

The chain employs TRBV28 and TRBJ1-1; possible D gene TRBD1, 6 bases. V lost 3 bases, J lost 1 base, and 12 bases lay in between. The CDR3 runs to 15 residues. Germline CDR1 MDHEN, CDR2 SYDVKM. This chain's CDR3 is CASSFAGGENTEAFF. In DNA form, the CDR3 reads TGTGCCAGCAGTTTCGCTGGGGGCGAGAACACTGAAGCTTTCTTT.

The V call is TRBV2, the J call TRBJ1-6; D unresolved. CDR3 size: 16 residues. Per germline, CDR1 SNHLY and CDR2 FYNNEI. With 7 bases removed from V and 0 bases from J, the gap between germline ends came to 13 bases. Here the CDR3 reads CASTMTRGSYNSPLHF. In DNA, the CDR3 is TGTGCCAGCACAATGACCCGCGGCTCCTATAATTCACCCCTCCACTTT.

This clone has just one count. This chain connects TRBV3-1 (or the pseudogene TRBV3-2) to TRBJ2-7, with a possible D match to TRBD2 (5 bases). The germline V gene has CDR1 LGHDT and CDR2 YNNKEL (reference sequence). This CDR3 has 16 amino acids. V was clipped by 0 bases and J by 1 base, with 13 bases between them. The CDR3: CASSQEGRGISYEQYF. CDR3 bases: TGTGCCAGCAGCCAAGAAGGGAGAGGGATTTCCTACGAGCAGTACTTC.

The chain combines TRBV19 with TRBJ2-2; no firm D call. The germline V gene encodes CDR1 LNHDA and CDR2 SQIVND (reference sequence). V was shortened by 5 bases and J by 2 bases, with 12 bases between the two germline ends. The CDR3 covers 15 residues. The CDR3: CASSRSQFNTGELFF. Written as DNA, the CDR3 is TGTGCCAGTAGTCGGAGTCAGTTTAACACCGGGGAGCTGTTTTTT.

V is TRBV9 and J is TRBJ1-5, with a weak D call TRBD1 (6 bases). The length of the CDR3 is 13 residues. CDR1 is SGDLS, CDR2 YYNGEE, per germline. With 9 bases removed from V and 1 base from J, the gap between germline ends came to 11 bases. CDR3 residues: CANGQTSNQPQHF. DNA of the CDR3: TGTGCCAATGGACAGACCAGCAATCAGCCCCAGCATTTT.

This chain uses TRBV11-2 with TRBJ2-3; TRBD2 matches at 8 bases. Germline V gene lookup returns CDR1 SGHAT and CDR2 FQNNGV. Trimming cost V 5 bases and J 6 bases; bases outside gene matches: 10. The length of the CDR3 is 15 residues. CDR3 in amino acids: CASSDPGLVPDTQYF. CDR3 coding DNA: TGTGCCAGCAGCGACCCGGGACTAGTCCCCGATACGCAGTATTTT.

The rearrangement joins TRBV11-3 to TRBJ2-5; 8 bases line up with TRBD1. Trimming cost V 5 bases and J 5 bases; bases outside gene matches: 7. Germline V gene sequence: CDR1 SGHNT, CDR2 YENEEA. This CDR3 spans 14 amino acids. CDR3 nucleotide sequence: TGTGCCAGCAGCCTACAGGGGGTAGGCGAGACCCAGTACTTC. Translated: CASSLQGVGETQYF.

The rearrangement links TRBV6-6 to TRBJ1-1, with D possibly matching TRBD1 (6 bases). Germline lookup yields CDR1 MNHNY and CDR2 SVGAGI (reference sequence). This CDR3 region has 12 residues. V gave up 7 bases and J gave up 6 bases, with 12 bases separating them. The CDR3 DNA reads as TGTGCCAGCACCTTGGACAGCTCTGAAGCTTTCTTT. This translates into CASTLDSSEAFF.

V usage is TRBV12-3 or TRBV12-4 and J usage is TRBJ2-2; D possibly corresponds to TRBD1 (5 bases). This CDR3 has 13 amino acids. Trimming removed 11 bases at V and 5 bases at J, with 15 bases between. DNA of the CDR3: TGTGCCGGGGCGCAGGGAAGGACCGGGGAGCTGTTTTTT. Amino acids: CAGAQGRTGELFF.

The chain links TRBV18 to TRBJ1-1; D unclear. This CDR3 is 13 amino acids long. Trimming took off 4 bases at V and 1 base at J, with 7 bases between the two ends. The germline V gene encodes CDR1 KGHSH and CDR2 LQKENI. The CDR3 spells CASSREENTEAFF. CDR3 DNA: TGTGCCAGCTCACGAGAGGAGAACACTGAAGCTTTCTTT.

In regard to this clone: Germline is not matched at one junction end, which may reflect a read error. V and J are TRBV2 and TRBJ1-2; the match to TRBD1 covers 7 bases. The V gene's germline CDR1 is SNHLY and CDR2 FYNNEI. The CDR3 loop spans 13 amino acids. The CDR3 loop reads CASREEQGSGYTF. The CDR3 DNA is TGTGCCAGCAGGGAAGAACAGGGGAGCGGCTACACCTTC.

V and J are TRBV15 and TRBJ1-5; D is perhaps TRBD1 (5 bases). Germline assignment: CDR1 LNHNV and CDR2 YYDKDF (reference sequence). V lost 5 bases, J lost 5 bases, and 16 bases lay in between. The CDR3 has 15 residues. In DNA, the CDR3 is TGTGCCACCAGCGGGTCGGAAAGGGGTTATCAGCCCCAGCATTTT. As protein: CATSGSERGYQPQHF.

This chain links TRBV4-2 with TRBJ2-5; 11 bases agree with TRBD2. Germline trimming cut 4 bases from V and 1 base from J; bases unmatched to any gene: 5. This CDR3 comprises 16 residues. The germline V gene encodes CDR1 LGHNA and CDR2 YNFKEQ. The CDR3 DNA sequence: TGTGCCAGCAGCCGGCCTAGCGGGGGGCCCCAAGAGACCCAGTACTTC. Translating gives CASSRPSGGPQETQYF.

In DNA form, the CDR3 reads TGCGCCAGCAGCTCGGGGGTAGGAGAGACCCAGTACTTC. Translated: CASSSGVGETQYF. This chain joins TRBV5-1 and TRBJ2-5, with D perhaps TRBD2 (6 bases). Germline CDR1 SGHRS, CDR2 YFSETQ. The CDR3 is 13 amino acids. Trimming stripped 3 bases from V and 4 bases from J, with 10 bases between.

The chain couples TRBV2 to TRBJ2-4, with a possible D match to TRBD1 (5 bases). Germline CDR1 is SNHLY and CDR2 is FYNNEI. The CDR3 runs to 15 residues. V was pared by 2 bases and J by 0 bases, with 8 bases between. The CDR3 loop reads CASSEQGLAKNIQYF. CDR3 sequence (DNA): TGTGCCAGCAGTGAACAGGGCCTAGCCAAAAACATTCAGTACTTC.

This rearrangement joins TRBV18 to TRBJ2-2; 7 bases are shared with TRBD1. V lost 1 base, J lost 15 bases, and 17 bases stayed unmatched. The CDR3 sequence is 16 residues long. CDR1 is KGHSH and CDR2 is LQKENI in the germline V gene. The CDR3 DNA follows: TGTGCCAGCTCACCACGGGACAGAGCCTCTCTACCTAGTGTGTTTTTT. This codes for CASSPRDRASLPSVFF.